This T cell receptor (beta chain) is drawn from a study of T cells after yellow fever vaccination. The study, taken as a whole, reports: In post-booster samples, most primary-vaccination clones reappeared (approximately 96% CD4, around 87% CD8).

This clonotype was counted a few times. As yet, its antigen is unknown. MiXCR, applied by TCRdb to the 5' RACE reads, yields one record per CDR3 protein. The sample lists about 320,000 distinct CDR3 sequences, 9.5% to 12% seen once, with over 3% in the top ten. The CDR3 is made up of 15 amino acids. CDR1 and CDR2 from the germline V gene are SGHAT and FQNNGV. V was trimmed by 3 bases and J by 0 bases, leaving 11 bases between them. This TCR was recovered from a man between 18 and 29 years old who received the YFV17D yellow fever vaccine. The starting material was CD4+ T cells sorted from PBMCs, obtained 45 days after the yellow fever booster vaccination. The rearrangement uses TRBV11-2 and TRBJ1-1; D might be TRBD1 (6 bases). The CDR3 nucleotides read TGTGCCAGCAGCTTCAGGGGATTGGTGAACACTGAAGCTTTCTTT. Encoded protein: CASSFRGLVNTEAFF.